The 6 T cell receptor beta chains reported below all come from one sample, sequenced in a study of T-cell memory formation after mild COVID-19. Using its own MiXCR run on the 5' RACE reads, TCRdb lists one record per CDR3 protein. The table includes around 200,000 distinct CDR3 sequences, under 20% detected once. The sequencing sample was made of PBMCs or a T cell subset sorted from them (not recorded which). Every receptor here comes from a man between 18 and 35 years old who had mild COVID-19 (a few samples of this study predate the infection). Cell type and time point are not known.

This clonotype was recorded a few times. The DNA of the CDR3 is TGCGCCAGCAGCCTCGCCCAGGGACCTAAGGGGGAGACCCAGTACTTC. Its translation is CASSLAQGPKGETQYF. The chain recombines TRBV5-1 with TRBJ2-5, with D perhaps being TRBD1 or TRBD2 (5 bases each). Trimming shortened V by 4 bases and J by 5 bases, and 21 bases separated the two germline ends. Germline-derived CDR1 and CDR2 are SGHRS and YFSETQ. The CDR3 has 16 residues. Combining the CDR3 with reference TRBV5-1 and TRBJ2-5 gives the whole variable domain KAGVTQTPRYLIKTRGQQVTLSCSPISGHRSVSWYQQTPGQGLQFLFEYFSETQRNKGNFPGRFSGRQFSNSRSEMNVSTLELGDSALYLCASSLAQGPKGETQYFGPGTRLLVL.

V gene TRBV6-2 or TRBV6-3 combines with J gene TRBJ2-3; unclear D gene. V was clipped by 0 bases and J by 5 bases, with 3 bases between them. This CDR3 is built from 12 residues. Germline V gene sequence: CDR1 MNHEY, CDR2 SVGEGT. This CDR3 is CASSYSKDTQYF. For the CDR3, the DNA is TGTGCCAGCAGTTACTCGAAAGATACGCAGTATTTT.

In its sample, this clonotype was seen many times. The chain uses TRBV6-5 and TRBJ2-1; D is uncertain. The germline V gene encodes CDR1 MNHEY and CDR2 SVGAGI. This CDR3 spans 13 amino acids. V was trimmed by 6 bases and J by 4 bases, leaving 10 bases between them. In DNA form, the CDR3 reads TGTGCCAGCAGGGCGGTGGGGTACAATGAGCAGTTCTTC. Translation gives CASRAVGYNEQFF.

This clonotype was seen a few times. This rearrangement joins TRBV29-1 to TRBJ2-3, with D possibly being TRBD2 (5 bases). This CDR3 region has 13 residues. Trimming removed 6 bases at V and 9 bases at J, with 19 bases between. Germline values: CDR1 SQVTM, CDR2 ANQGSEA. Here the CDR3 DNA reads TGCAGCGTGGGGAGTCTGCTGCGGAAAACGCAGTATTTT. Protein: CSVGSLLRKTQYF.

The CDR3 DNA reads TGTGCCAGCTCCCGCGGGGGGGCGCTAGGAGAGACCCAGTACTTC. As protein: CASSRGGALGETQYF. The rearrangement links TRBV18 to TRBJ2-5; 9 bases match TRBD2. The CDR3 totals 15 residues. The V gene end was trimmed by 6 bases and the J gene end by 4 bases; junction bases not matched to a gene: 9. Germline V gene data show CDR1 as KGHSH and CDR2 as LQKENI.

This chain uses TRBV20-1 with TRBJ1-2; tentatively, D is TRBD1 (5 bases). V lost 2 bases and J 8 bases, leaving 15 bases between the germline ends. Per germline, CDR1 DFQATT and CDR2 SNEGSKA (reference sequence). The CDR3 covers 13 residues. The CDR3 region has the DNA TGCAGTGCTAGAAGGGACCTTAAAGGGGGCTACACCTTC. It yields the protein CSARRDLKGGYTF.